This entry is about one TCR beta chain. In the study's own analysis: Estimation of nucleated cell counts was performed using reference gene primer amplification. Here immunoSEQ multiplex PCR was the method, and the copy in TCRdb shows in-frame clones only, minus some. The V and J calls and clone size were taken over from that table, and D and trimming were inferred from the DNA. The sample includes roughly 240,000 clones, roughly nine tenths of them seen just once. This specimen comes from a study of blood T cell repertoires in COVID-19. Overall study context: The samples span acute and convalescent COVID-19 from the United States, Italy and Spain. PBMCs, B-cell-depleted T cells, or T cells were the source of the cDNA or gDNA that made up the material.

J gave up 4 bases and V 6 bases, and 9 bases lay outside the gene matches. Germline CDR1 reads MNHEY; CDR2 reads SMNVEV (reference sequence). The CDR3 has 15 residues. Material for sequencing was peripheral blood. This TCR was recovered from a man younger than 35 with active or convalescent COVID-19. The V call is TRBV27, the J call TRBJ2-7, with 10 bases that match TRBD1. CDR3 nucleotides: TGTGCCAGCAGCCCCACGGGACAGGGGTATTACGAGCAGTACTTC. Translation gives CASSPTGQGYYEQYF.